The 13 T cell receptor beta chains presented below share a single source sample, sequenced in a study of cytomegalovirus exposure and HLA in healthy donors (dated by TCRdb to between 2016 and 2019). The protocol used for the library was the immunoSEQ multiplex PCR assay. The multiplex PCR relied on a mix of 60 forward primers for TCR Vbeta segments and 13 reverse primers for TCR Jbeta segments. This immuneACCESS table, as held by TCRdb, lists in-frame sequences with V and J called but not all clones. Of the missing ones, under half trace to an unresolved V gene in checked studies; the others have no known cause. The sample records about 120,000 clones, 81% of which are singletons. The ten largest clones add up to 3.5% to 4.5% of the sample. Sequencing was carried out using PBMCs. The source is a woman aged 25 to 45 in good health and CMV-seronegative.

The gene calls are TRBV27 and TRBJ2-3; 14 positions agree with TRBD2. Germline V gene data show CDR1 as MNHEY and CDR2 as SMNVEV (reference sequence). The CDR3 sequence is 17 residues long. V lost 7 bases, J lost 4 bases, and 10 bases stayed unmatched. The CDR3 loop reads CASTPGTSGSLSDTQYF. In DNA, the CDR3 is TGTGCCAGCACCCCGGGGACTAGCGGGAGCCTCTCAGATACGCAGTATTTT.

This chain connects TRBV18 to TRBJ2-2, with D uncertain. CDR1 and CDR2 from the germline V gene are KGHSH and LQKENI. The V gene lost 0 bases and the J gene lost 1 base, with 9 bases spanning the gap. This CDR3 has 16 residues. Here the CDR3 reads CASSPPGVGNTGELFF. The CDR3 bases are TGTGCCAGCTCACCACCGGGCGTCGGGAACACCGGGGAGCTGTTTTTT.

Here the CDR3 reads CASSLVAASRKSNEQFF. CDR3 DNA sequence: TGTGCCAGCAGTTTAGTGGCGGCTAGCCGAAAGTCCAATGAGCAGTTCTTC. The chain recombines TRBV28 with TRBJ2-1; a weak D match, TRBD2 (5 bases). Looked up from germline, CDR1 is MDHEN and CDR2 is SYDVKM. The CDR3 covers 17 residues. Trimming left V 2 bases short and J 6 bases short, with 20 bases between.

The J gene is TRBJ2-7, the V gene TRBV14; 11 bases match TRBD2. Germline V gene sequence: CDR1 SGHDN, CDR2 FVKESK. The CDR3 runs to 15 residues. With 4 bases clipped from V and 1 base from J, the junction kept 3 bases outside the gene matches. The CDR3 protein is CASSRVAGGSYEQYF. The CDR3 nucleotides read TGTGCCAGCAGCCGAGTAGCGGGAGGGTCCTACGAGCAGTACTTC.

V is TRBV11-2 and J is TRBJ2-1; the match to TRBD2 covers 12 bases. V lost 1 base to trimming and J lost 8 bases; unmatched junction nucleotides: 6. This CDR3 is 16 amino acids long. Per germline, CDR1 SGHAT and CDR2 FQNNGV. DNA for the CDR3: TGTGCCAGCAGCTTAGTAGTACTAGCGGGAGGCTATGAGCAGTTCTTC. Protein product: CASSLVVLAGGYEQFF.

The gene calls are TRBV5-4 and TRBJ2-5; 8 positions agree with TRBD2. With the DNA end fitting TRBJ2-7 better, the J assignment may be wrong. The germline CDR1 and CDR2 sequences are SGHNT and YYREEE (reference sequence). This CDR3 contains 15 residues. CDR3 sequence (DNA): TGTGCCAGCAGCTTGGCGGGAGGGCCAACGAACGAGCAGTACTTC. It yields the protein CASSLAGGPTNEQYF.

CDR3 amino acids: CATRTSGTYEQYF. For the CDR3, the DNA is TGTGCCACCCGGACTAGCGGAACCTACGAGCAGTACTTC. The V gene is TRBV19, the J gene TRBJ2-7, with 10 bases fitting TRBD2. V shed 10 bases and J 2 bases; nucleotides not matched to a gene: 5. Germline V gene lookup returns CDR1 LNHDA and CDR2 SQIVND (reference sequence). The CDR3 is 13 amino acids.

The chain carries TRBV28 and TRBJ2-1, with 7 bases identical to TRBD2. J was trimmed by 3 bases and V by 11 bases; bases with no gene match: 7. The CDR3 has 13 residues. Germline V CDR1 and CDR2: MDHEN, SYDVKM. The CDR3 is CASWGGVYNEQFF. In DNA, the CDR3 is TGTGCCTCGTGGGGGGGGGTCTACAATGAGCAGTTCTTC.

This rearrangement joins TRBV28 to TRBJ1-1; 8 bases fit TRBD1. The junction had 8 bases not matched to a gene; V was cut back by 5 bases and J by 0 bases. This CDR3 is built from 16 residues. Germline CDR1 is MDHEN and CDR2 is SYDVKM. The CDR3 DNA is TGTGCCAGCAGTCGTAGGACAGGGATCATGAACACTGAAGCTTTCTTT. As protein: CASSRRTGIMNTEAFF.

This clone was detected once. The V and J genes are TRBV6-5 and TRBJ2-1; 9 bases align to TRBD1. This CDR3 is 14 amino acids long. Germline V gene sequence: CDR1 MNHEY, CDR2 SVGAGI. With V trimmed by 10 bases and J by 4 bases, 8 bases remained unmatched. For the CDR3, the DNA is TGTGCCACCGGACGTGGGACAGGGTACAATGAGCAGTTCTTC. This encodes CATGRGTGYNEQFF.

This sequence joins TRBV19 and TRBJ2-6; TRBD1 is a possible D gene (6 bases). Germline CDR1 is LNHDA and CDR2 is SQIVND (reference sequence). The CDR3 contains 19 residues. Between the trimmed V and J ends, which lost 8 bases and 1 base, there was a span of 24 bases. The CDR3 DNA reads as TGTGCCAGTCACACCACCCCTGGGGGCGCAGTTTCTGGGGCCAACGTCCTGACTTTC. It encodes CASHTTPGGAVSGANVLTF. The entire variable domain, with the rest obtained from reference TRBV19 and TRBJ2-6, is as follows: DGGITQSPKYLFRKEGQNVTLSCEQNLNHDAMYWYRQDPGQGLRLIYYSQIVNDFQKGDIAEGYSVSREKKESFPLTVTSAQKNPTAFYLCASHTTPGGAVSGANVLTFGAGSRLTVL.

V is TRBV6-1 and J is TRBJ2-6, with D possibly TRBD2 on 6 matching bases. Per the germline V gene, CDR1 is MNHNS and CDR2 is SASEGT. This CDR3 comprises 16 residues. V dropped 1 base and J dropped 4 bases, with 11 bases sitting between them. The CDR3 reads CASSEGAGSGANVLTF. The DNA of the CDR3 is TGTGCCAGCAGTGAAGGGGCGGGATCCGGGGCCAACGTCCTGACTTTC.

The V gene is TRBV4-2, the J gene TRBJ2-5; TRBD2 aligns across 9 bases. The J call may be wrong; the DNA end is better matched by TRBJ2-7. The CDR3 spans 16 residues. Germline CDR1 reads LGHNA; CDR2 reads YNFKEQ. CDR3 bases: TGTGCCAGCAGCCAAGGAGGGACTAGCCCTTTCTACGAGCAGTACTTC. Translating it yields CASSQGGTSPFYEQYF.